This TCR beta chain originates from a study of sequential checkpoint blockade in melanoma. As for the study in general: TCRbeta immunosequencing was performed on DNA from around 96 pretreatment melanoma tumor samples. After nivolumab or ipilimumab alone, about two dozen patients had week-13 rebiopsies.

Overall study results and limits: T-cell fraction and clonality followed PD-L1 and CD8+ counts, not mutational load. Patients with week-13 increases in T-cell fraction and clonality benefited about 30 times more often.

Indicated treatment: randomized to nivolumab then ipilimumab (arm A) or the reverse (arm B). Germline V gene data show CDR1 as MNHEY and CDR2 as SMNVEV (reference sequence). This CDR3 has 15 residues. V dropped 0 bases and J dropped 4 bases, with 7 bases sitting between them. Generated by immunoSEQ multiplex PCR, the TCRdb table keeps only in-frame clones and is missing some. Of some 3,000 clones listed, 20% to 25% are singletons. As for this clone: The antigen is unknown.

This TCR was recovered from a human donor with melanoma. Sequenced material: tumor tissue (inferred from file names), taken from a patient given nivolumab and ipilimumab in sequence. This sequence joins TRBV27 and TRBJ1-6; D gene uncertain. CDR3 coding DNA: TGTGCCAGCAGTTTATCAGGGTCATATAATTCACCCCTCCACTTT. Translation: CASSLSGSYNSPLHF.